This entry lists 4 T cell receptor beta chains sequenced from one sample in a study of early T cells in non-severe SARS-CoV-2 infection. TCRdb used MiXCR to reprocess the 5' RACE reads, holding one entry per CDR3 protein. In the table there are some 100,000 distinct CDR3 sequences, about 15% of which are singletons. The sequencing sample was made of whole blood. Every receptor here comes from an adult who was a healthcare worker with PCR-confirmed SARS-CoV-2 infection or an uninfected control (not recorded which).

The chain couples TRBV2 to TRBJ2-7; D assignment may be TRBD1 or TRBD2 (5 bases each). Germline V lookup: CDR1 SNHLY, CDR2 FYNNEI. V was pared by 3 bases and J by 0 bases, with 12 bases between. This CDR3 spans 15 amino acids. The CDR3 loop is CASSEGDPGSYEQYV. CDR3 bases: TGTGCCAGCAGTGAGGGGGATCCAGGCTCCTACGAGCAGTACGTC.

This clonotype was detected only a few times. The chain links TRBV12-5 to TRBJ2-3, with 7 positions matching TRBD1. CDR3 length equals 16 residues. Germline V gene data show CDR1 as LGHNT and CDR2 as FRNRAP. The V and J ends lost 3 bases and 3 bases, in that order; junction bases with no gene match: 9. CDR3 in amino acids: CASGLGLGQLTDTQYF. CDR3 nucleotides: TGTGCTAGTGGTTTAGGGTTGGGACAGCTAACAGATACGCAGTATTTT.

The chain couples TRBV5-5 to TRBJ2-7, with D perhaps matching TRBD1 or TRBD2 (6 bases each). CDR1 is SGHKS and CDR2 is YYEKEE in the germline V gene (reference sequence). The CDR3 contains 15 residues. V gave up 0 bases and J gave up 3 bases, with 13 bases separating them. The CDR3 region is CASSLGIQGGYEQYV. The CDR3 region has the DNA TGTGCCAGCAGCTTGGGTATACAGGGAGGCTACGAGCAGTACGTC.

The chain uses TRBV7-9 and TRBJ2-5, with 12 bases fitting TRBD2. This CDR3 has 15 amino acids. Germline CDR1 SEHNR, CDR2 FQNEAQ (reference sequence). With 1 base clipped from V and 6 bases from J, the junction kept 3 bases outside the gene matches. The CDR3 nucleotides are TGTGCCAGCAGCTTAGAGACTAGCGGGGGACAGACCCAGTACTTC. Protein sequence: CASSLETSGGQTQYF.